A selection of T cell receptor beta chains follows, all from one sample in a study of OX40 agonist ivuxolimab in advanced cancers. The protocol was immunoSEQ multiplex PCR, while the TCRdb copy is restricted to in-frame clones and leaves out a portion. Altogether 45,000 or so clones are present, roughly 78% being singletons, with the ten largest covering about 4.4%. This specimen was CD4+ or CD8+ T cells sorted from blood, taken in a trial of the OX40 agonist ivuxolimab. Receptors originate from an adult with an advanced solid tumor such as melanoma, head and neck, liver or kidney cancer. The CDR3 runs from the conserved cysteine through the conserved F or W. A D gene is named only where the DNA matches it firmly. Size tells how often a clone was seen (once, few, many) or the class of an expanded clone, and some rows leave it out.

v_call	j_call	clone_size	d_call	cdr3_nt	cdr3_aa
TRBV28	TRBJ1-5	-	-	TGTGCCAGCAATCCAGGGGGCAATCAGCCCCAGCATTTT	CASNPGGNQPQHF
TRBV27	TRBJ2-7	once	-	TGTGCCAGCAGTTTGTTGGGGGCTTCATCCTACGAGCAGTACTTC	CASSLLGASSYEQYF
TRBV7-9	TRBJ1-2	-	-	TGTGCCAGCAGCTTTCCGCTGTCGACCAACTATGGCTACACCTTC	CASSFPLSTNYGYTF
TRBV4-3	TRBJ1-3	-	-	TGCGCCAGCAGCCAAGATTTTCCCAGGGTCTCCGGAAACACCATATATTTT	CASSQDFPRVSGNTIYF
TRBV11-2	TRBJ2-7	-	-	TGTGCCAGCAGCTTTGGCTCCTACGAGCAGTACTTC	CASSFGSYEQYF
TRBV7-2	TRBJ2-3	-	-	TGTGCCAGCAGCCCTAGGGGTACTAGCACAGATACGCAGTATTTT	CASSPRGTSTDTQYF
TRBV4-2	TRBJ2-7	-	TRBD2	TGTGCCAGCAGCCAAGATGTAGCGGGGTCCTACGAGCAGTACTTC	CASSQDVAGSYEQYF
TRBV7-9	TRBJ1-3	-	-	TGTGCCAGCAGCTTAGAGAAAAATACAGGGACTGGAAACACCATATATTTT	CASSLEKNTGTGNTIYF
TRBV27	TRBJ2-7	-	TRBD1	TGTGCCAGCAGTACCCCGGGACAGGGTTCTTACGAGCAGTACTTC	CASSTPGQGSYEQYF
TRBV5-1	TRBJ1-4	-	-	TGCGCCAGCAGCTCCGCGCGTGGGGGTACTAATGAAAAACTGTTTTTT	CASSSARGGTNEKLFF
TRBV19	TRBJ2-2	-	TRBD1	TGTGCCAGTAGTATAGCCCCGGGACAGGGGAGGGAGCTGTTTTTT	CASSIAPGQGRELFF
TRBV30	TRBJ2-7	-	-	TGTGCCTGGAGTAACAGGATGTACGAGCAGTACTTC	CAWSNRMYEQYF
TRBV2	TRBJ2-6	-	-	TGTGCCAGCAGTGGTCAGGGGGGCCATTCTGGGGCCAACGTCCTGACTTTC	CASSGQGGHSGANVLTF
TRBV14	TRBJ1-5	-	-	TGTGCCAGCAGCCCAAGCGGGGGGAGCAATCAGCCCCAGCATTTT	CASSPSGGSNQPQHF
TRBV28	TRBJ1-2	-	-	TGTGCCAGCAGTCTTGCCGATTATGGCTACACCTTC	CASSLADYGYTF
TRBV19	TRBJ2-7	-	-	TGTGCCAGTAGTTCGGGACATAAGTACGAGCAGTACTTC	CASSSGHKYEQYF
TRBV18	TRBJ2-1	-	-	TGTGCCAGCTCACCACCGATGTGGAATGAGCAGTTCTTC	CASSPPMWNEQFF
TRBV30	TRBJ1-4	once	-	TGTGCCTGGGACATCGGGGACAAAAGAAGTTTT	CAWDIGDKRSF
TRBV4-3	TRBJ2-7	-	-	TGCGCCAGCAGCCAAGAATCAGGCGGGATTCAGTACTTC	CASSQESGGIQYF
TRBV6-4	TRBJ2-6	-	-	TGTGCCAGCAGTCGCATCGGAACCTCGTCGGCCAACGTCCTGACTTTC	CASSRIGTSSANVLTF
TRBV7-9	TRBJ2-2	once	-	TGTGCCAGCAGTCCGAACAGCTATAAGCTGTTTTTT	CASSPNSYKLFF
TRBV7-2	TRBJ2-2	-	TRBD1	TGTGCCAGCAGCCCAACTACAGGGGCCGGGGAGCTGTTTTTT	CASSPTTGAGELFF
TRBV4-1	TRBJ1-4	once	TRBD1	TGCGCCAGCAGCCAGACCGGGACAGGTAATGAAAAACTGTTTTTT	CASSQTGTGNEKLFF
TRBV6-1	TRBJ1-3	-	TRBD1	TGTGCCAGCAGCACAGGGGCGTCGGGAAACACCATATATTTT	CASSTGASGNTIYF
TRBV7-8	TRBJ2-7	-	-	TGTGCCAGCAGCCGGACGGATTCCTACGAGCAGTACTTC	CASSRTDSYEQYF
TRBV12-2	TRBJ2-7	-	-	TGTGCAAGTCGCATCACCGGGACTAGCGCCTACGAGCAGTACTTC	CASRITGTSAYEQYF
TRBV14	TRBJ2-2	-	-	TGTGCCAGCAGTTTCCTGAACACCGGGGAGCTGTTTTTT	CASSFLNTGELFF
TRBV30	TRBJ1-5	medium-sized	-	TGTGCCTGGAGTGGGCAAGGGGGAAATCAGCCCCAGCATTTT	CAWSGQGGNQPQHF
TRBV5-5	TRBJ1-1	-	-	TGTGCCAGCAGCTTGGGTTTGGGGGTTACTGAAGCTTTCTTT	CASSLGLGVTEAFF
TRBV5-5	TRBJ2-6	-	TRBD1	TGTGCCAGCAGCTTTGGACAGGGGGCTGGGGCCAACGTCCTGACTTTC	CASSFGQGAGANVLTF